These T cell receptor beta chains were read from a single sample in a study of regulatory T cells in long-lasting Graves disease. TCRdb re-called the multiplex PCR reads with MiXCR, one entry per CDR3 protein. The table records about 460,000 distinct CDR3 sequences, less than 15% of them present only once. These same records also appear under a second study, on T cells in Graves' hyperthyroidism and ophthalmopathy.

The sample in question was peripheral blood mononuclear cells (PBMCs), obtained at new diagnosis, from a patient treated with antithyroid drugs. The receptors were sampled from a woman in her forties or fifties with Graves disease. CDR3s include the opening cysteine and the closing phenylalanine or tryptophan. D genes are given only for firm matches. Clone size is shown for a subset of rows, as once, few, many or a class of expanded clone.

abundance: many; j_gene: TRBJ2-3; v_gene: TRBV30; d_gene: TRBD1; CDR3nt: TGTGCCTGGAGTAGGGTGCGGACAGGGGGCGAAGGTACGCAGTATTTT; CDR3aa: CAWSRVRTGGEGTQYF
abundance: many; j_gene: TRBJ1-4; v_gene: TRBV6-1; d_gene: -; CDR3nt: TGTGCCAGCAGCACGGTGCAAAGTAATGAAAAACTGTTTTTT; CDR3aa: CASSTVQSNEKLFF
abundance: few; j_gene: TRBJ2-2; v_gene: TRBV18; d_gene: TRBD1; CDR3nt: TGTGCCAGCTCACCACTCCGGACAGGGTACGGCGGGGAGCTGTTTTTT; CDR3aa: CASSPLRTGYGGELFF
abundance: many; j_gene: TRBJ2-3; v_gene: TRBV28; d_gene: TRBD2; CDR3nt: TGTGCCAGCAGCCCAACTAGCGGGTACACAGATACGCAGTATTTT; CDR3aa: CASSPTSGYTDTQYF
abundance: few; j_gene: TRBJ1-1; v_gene: TRBV10-3; d_gene: TRBD1; CDR3nt: TGTGCCATCAGTGTCTATCAGGGGGCGCACACTGAAGCTTTCTTT; CDR3aa: CAISVYQGAHTEAFF
abundance: many; j_gene: TRBJ1-5; v_gene: TRBV6-2/TRBV6-3; d_gene: TRBD1; CDR3nt: TGTGCCAGCAGTTATTGGGAATATCGGACAGGGGCATTCGTCAATCAGCCCCAGCATTTT; CDR3aa: CASSYWEYRTGAFVNQPQHF
abundance: -; j_gene: TRBJ1-5; v_gene: TRBV5-5; d_gene: TRBD1; CDR3nt: TGTGCCAGCAGCTGGGACGACGGGACAGGGGGCCTCCGGCAGCATTTT; CDR3aa: CASSWDDGTGGLRQHF
abundance: -; j_gene: TRBJ2-2; v_gene: TRBV30; d_gene: -; CDR3nt: TGTGCCTGGAGTCCTGGCCTGGGGACCGGGGAGCTGTTTTTT; CDR3aa: CAWSPGLGTGELFF
abundance: many; j_gene: TRBJ2-3; v_gene: TRBV10-3; d_gene: TRBD2; CDR3nt: TGTGCCACCACTAGCGACAGCACAGATACGCAGTATTTT; CDR3aa: CATTSDSTDTQYF
abundance: many; j_gene: TRBJ2-7; v_gene: TRBV27; d_gene: -; CDR3nt: TGTGCCAGCAGTTTATCACGGTTCTACGAGCAGTACTTC; CDR3aa: CASSLSRFYEQYF
abundance: many; j_gene: TRBJ2-1; v_gene: TRBV6-2/TRBV6-3; d_gene: TRBD2; CDR3nt: TGTGCCAGCAGTGAAGGCCGGGCTAGCGGGGACTACAATGAGCAGTTCTTC; CDR3aa: CASSEGRASGDYNEQFF
abundance: few; j_gene: TRBJ2-7; v_gene: TRBV4-1; d_gene: TRBD2; CDR3nt: TGCGCCAGCAGCCAAGTACTAGGACTAGCGGGTCAGGCCTACGAGCAGTACTTC; CDR3aa: CASSQVLGLAGQAYEQYF
abundance: -; j_gene: TRBJ2-1; v_gene: TRBV6-2/TRBV6-3; d_gene: -; CDR3nt: TGTGCCAGCAGTTATATCCGGCTCTACGATGAGCAGTTCTTC; CDR3aa: CASSYIRLYDEQFF